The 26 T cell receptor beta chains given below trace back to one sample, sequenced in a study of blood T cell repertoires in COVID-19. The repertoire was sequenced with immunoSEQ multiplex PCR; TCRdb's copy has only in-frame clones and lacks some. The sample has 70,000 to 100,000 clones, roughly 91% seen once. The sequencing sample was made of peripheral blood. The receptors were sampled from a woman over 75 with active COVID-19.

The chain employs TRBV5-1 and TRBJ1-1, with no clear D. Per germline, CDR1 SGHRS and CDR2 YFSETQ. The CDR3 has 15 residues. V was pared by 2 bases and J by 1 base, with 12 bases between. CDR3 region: CASSFSSGANTEAFF. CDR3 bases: TGCGCCAGCAGCTTCTCCTCGGGAGCGAACACTGAAGCTTTCTTT.

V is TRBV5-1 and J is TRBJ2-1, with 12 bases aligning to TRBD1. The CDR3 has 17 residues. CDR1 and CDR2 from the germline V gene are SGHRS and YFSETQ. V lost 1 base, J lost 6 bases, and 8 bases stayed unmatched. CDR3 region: CASSLPPGTGGFNEQFF. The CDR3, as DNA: TGCGCCAGCAGCTTGCCGCCTGGGACAGGGGGCTTCAATGAGCAGTTCTTC.

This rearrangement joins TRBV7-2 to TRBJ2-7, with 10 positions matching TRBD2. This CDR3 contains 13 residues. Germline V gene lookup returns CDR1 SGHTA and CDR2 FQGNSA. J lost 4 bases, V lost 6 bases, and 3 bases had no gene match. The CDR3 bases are TGTGCCAGCAGTTCTAGCGGGAGTTACGAGCAGTACTTC. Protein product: CASSSSGSYEQYF. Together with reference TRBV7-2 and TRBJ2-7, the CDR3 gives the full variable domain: GAGVSQSPSNKVTEKGKDVELRCDPISGHTALYWYRQSLGQGLEFLIYFQGNSAPDKSGLPSDRFSAERTGGSVSTLTIQRTQQEDSAVYLCASSSSGSYEQYFGPGTRLTVT.

The CDR3 coding sequence is TGTGCCAGCAGCTTAAGAGCTAGCGGGCAAGAGACCCAGTACTTC. It is translated as CASSLRASGQETQYF. The V and J genes are TRBV7-2 and TRBJ2-5; TRBD2 agrees at 8 bases. Germline values: CDR1 SGHTA, CDR2 FQGNSA. The V and J ends lost 2 bases and 2 bases, in that order; junction bases with no gene match: 4. CDR3 length equals 15 residues.

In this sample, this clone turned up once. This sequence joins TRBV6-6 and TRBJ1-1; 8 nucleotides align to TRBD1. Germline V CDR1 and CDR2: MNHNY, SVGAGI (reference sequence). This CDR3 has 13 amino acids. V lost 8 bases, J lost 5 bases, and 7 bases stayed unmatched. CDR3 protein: CASWSRTGTEAFF. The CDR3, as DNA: TGTGCCAGCTGGTCCCGGACAGGGACTGAAGCTTTCTTT.

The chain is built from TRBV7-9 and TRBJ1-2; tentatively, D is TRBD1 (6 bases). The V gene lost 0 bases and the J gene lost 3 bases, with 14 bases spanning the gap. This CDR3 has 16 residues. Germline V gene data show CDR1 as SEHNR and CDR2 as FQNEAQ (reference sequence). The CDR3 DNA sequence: TGTGCCAGCAGCTTAGCTGGGGGCAGGACAGACTATGGCTACACCTTC. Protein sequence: CASSLAGGRTDYGYTF.

The CDR3 is CASSLEVGQPQHF. The CDR3 DNA follows: TGTGCCAGCAGTTTGGAGGTTGGGCAGCCCCAGCATTTT. J is TRBJ1-5 and V is TRBV12-3 or TRBV12-4, with D hard to call. The V end was cut by 3 bases, the J end by 7 bases, with 10 bases between. The CDR3 has 13 residues.

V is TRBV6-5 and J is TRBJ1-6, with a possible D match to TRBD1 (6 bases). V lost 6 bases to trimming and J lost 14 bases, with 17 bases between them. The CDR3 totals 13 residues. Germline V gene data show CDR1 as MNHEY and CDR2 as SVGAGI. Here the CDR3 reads CASSPGHPTALHF. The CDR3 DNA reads TGTGCCAGCAGCCCGGGACACCCCACGGCCCTCCACTTT.

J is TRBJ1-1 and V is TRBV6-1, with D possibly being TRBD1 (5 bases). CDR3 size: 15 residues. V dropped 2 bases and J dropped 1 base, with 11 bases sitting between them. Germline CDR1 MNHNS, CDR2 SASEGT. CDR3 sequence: CASSEWGSQNTEAFF. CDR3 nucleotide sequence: TGTGCCAGCAGTGAATGGGGCAGCCAGAACACTGAAGCTTTCTTT.

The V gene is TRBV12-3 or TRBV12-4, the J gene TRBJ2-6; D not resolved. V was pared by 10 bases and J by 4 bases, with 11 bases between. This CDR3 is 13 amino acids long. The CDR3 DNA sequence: TGTGCCACCTCCCCCAGGGGGGCCAACGTCCTGACTTTC. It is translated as CATSPRGANVLTF.

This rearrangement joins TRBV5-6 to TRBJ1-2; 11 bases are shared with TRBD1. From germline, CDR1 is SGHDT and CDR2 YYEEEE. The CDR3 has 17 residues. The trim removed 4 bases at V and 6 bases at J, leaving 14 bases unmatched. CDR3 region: CASSPRSDRGRINGYTF. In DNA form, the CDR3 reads TGTGCCAGCAGCCCGAGATCGGACAGGGGGCGTATAAATGGCTACACCTTC.

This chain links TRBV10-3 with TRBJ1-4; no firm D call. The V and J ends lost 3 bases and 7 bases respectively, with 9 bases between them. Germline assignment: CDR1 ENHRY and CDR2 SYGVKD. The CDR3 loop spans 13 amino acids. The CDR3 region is CAISDSGREKLFF. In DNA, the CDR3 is TGTGCCATCAGTGACAGTGGGCGTGAAAAACTGTTTTTT.

CDR3 nucleotides: TGTGCCAGCTCACCACTCCGGGTGAACACTGAAGCTTTCTTT. Translating gives CASSPLRVNTEAFF. This chain connects TRBV18 to TRBJ1-1; no clear D. Trimming cost V 1 base and J 0 bases, with 6 bases left between them. Germline values: CDR1 KGHSH, CDR2 LQKENI. The CDR3 is 14 amino acids.

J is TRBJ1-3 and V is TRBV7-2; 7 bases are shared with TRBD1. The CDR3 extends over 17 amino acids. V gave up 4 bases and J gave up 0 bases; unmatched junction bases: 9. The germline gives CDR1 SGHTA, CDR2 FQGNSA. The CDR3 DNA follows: TGTGCCAGCAGCTCTATAGGGACAGCAAACTCTGGAAACACCATATATTTT. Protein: CASSSIGTANSGNTIYF.

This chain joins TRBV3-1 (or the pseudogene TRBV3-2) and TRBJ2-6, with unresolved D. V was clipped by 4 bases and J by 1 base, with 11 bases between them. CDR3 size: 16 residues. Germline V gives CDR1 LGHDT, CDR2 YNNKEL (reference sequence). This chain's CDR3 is CASSLGPSSGANVLTF. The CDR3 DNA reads TGTGCCAGCAGCCTTGGCCCTAGTTCTGGGGCCAACGTCCTGACTTTC.

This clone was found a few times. CDR3 DNA sequence: TGTGCCAGCAGCCCGGGGACAGGGAGAGGTAATCAGCCCCAGCATTTT. It yields the protein CASSPGTGRGNQPQHF. The V and J genes are TRBV7-2 and TRBJ1-5; TRBD1 aligns across 9 bases. The V gene end was trimmed by 5 bases and the J gene end by 4 bases; junction bases not matched to a gene: 9. This CDR3 is built from 16 residues. CDR1 is SGHTA, CDR2 FQGNSA, per germline.

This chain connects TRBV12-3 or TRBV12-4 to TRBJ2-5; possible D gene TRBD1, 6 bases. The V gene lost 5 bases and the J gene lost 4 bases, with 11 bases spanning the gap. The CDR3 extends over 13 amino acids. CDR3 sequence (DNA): TGTGCCAGCAGTCCCCAGGGGCGAGAGACCCAGTACTTC. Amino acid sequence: CASSPQGRETQYF.

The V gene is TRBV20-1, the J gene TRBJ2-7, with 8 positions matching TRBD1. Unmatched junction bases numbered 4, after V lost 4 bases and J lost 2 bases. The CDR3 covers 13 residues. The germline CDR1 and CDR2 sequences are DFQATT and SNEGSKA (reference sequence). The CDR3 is CSATDRGTYEQYF. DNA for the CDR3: TGCAGTGCTACTGACAGGGGAACCTACGAGCAGTACTTC.

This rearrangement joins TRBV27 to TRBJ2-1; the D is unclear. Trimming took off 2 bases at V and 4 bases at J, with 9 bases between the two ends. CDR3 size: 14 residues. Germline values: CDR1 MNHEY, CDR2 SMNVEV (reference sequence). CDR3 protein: CASSLRFGYNEQFF. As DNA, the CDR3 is TGTGCCAGCAGTTTACGGTTCGGGTACAATGAGCAGTTCTTC.

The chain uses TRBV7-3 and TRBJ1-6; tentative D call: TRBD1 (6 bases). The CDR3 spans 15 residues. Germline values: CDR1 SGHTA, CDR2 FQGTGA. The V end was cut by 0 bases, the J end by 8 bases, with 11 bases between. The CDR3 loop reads CASSLTTGIHSPLHF. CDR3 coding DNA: TGTGCCAGCAGCTTAACTACAGGGATTCATTCACCCCTCCACTTT.

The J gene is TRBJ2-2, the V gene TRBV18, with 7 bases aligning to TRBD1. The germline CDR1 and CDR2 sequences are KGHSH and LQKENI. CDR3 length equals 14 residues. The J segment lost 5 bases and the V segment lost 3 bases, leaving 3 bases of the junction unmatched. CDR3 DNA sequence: TGTGCCAGCTCACCCAGACAGGGAACCGGGGAGCTGTTTTTT. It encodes CASSPRQGTGELFF.

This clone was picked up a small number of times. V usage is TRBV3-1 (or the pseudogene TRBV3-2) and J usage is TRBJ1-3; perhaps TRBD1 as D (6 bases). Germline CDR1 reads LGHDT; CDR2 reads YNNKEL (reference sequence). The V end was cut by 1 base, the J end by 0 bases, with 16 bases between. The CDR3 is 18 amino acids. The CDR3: CASSQVGRGAFSGNTIYF. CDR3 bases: TGTGCCAGCAGCCAAGTTGGTCGGGGGGCTTTCTCTGGAAACACCATATATTTT.

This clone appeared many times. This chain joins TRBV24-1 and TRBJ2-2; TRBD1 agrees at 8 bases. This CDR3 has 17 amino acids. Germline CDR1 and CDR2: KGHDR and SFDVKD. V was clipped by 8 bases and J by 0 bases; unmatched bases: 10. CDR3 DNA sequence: TGTGCCACCACACAGACAGGGGTGCCTCCGAACACCGGGGAGCTGTTTTTT. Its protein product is CATTQTGVPPNTGELFF.

The CDR3, as DNA: TGTGCCAGCAGCCTCCTCCCCGGGACAGGGTACACCGGGGAGCTGTTTTTT. This encodes CASSLLPGTGYTGELFF. The chain uses TRBV9 and TRBJ2-2, with 9 nucleotides matching TRBD1. Germline CDR1 is SGDLS and CDR2 is YYNGEE. V dropped 4 bases and J dropped 3; count of bases not matched to a gene: 10. The CDR3 length is 17 residues.

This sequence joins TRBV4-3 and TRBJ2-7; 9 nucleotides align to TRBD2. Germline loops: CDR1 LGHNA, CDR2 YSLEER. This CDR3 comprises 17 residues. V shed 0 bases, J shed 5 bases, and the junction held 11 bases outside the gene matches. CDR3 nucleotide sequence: TGCGCCAGCAGCCAAGATGCACCGGGACTAGCTGGCCACGAGCAGTACTTC. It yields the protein CASSQDAPGLAGHEQYF.

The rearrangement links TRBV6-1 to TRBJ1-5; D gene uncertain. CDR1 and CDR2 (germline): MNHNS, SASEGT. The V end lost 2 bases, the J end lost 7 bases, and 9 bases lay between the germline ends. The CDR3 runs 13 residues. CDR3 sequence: CASSEWSGQPQHF. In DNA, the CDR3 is TGTGCCAGCAGTGAATGGAGTGGCCAGCCCCAGCATTTT.